This entry lists 24 T cell receptor beta chains sequenced from one sample in a study of control samples from healthy donors and cancer patients (dated by TCRdb to the early 2020s). The library came from the immunoSEQ multiplex PCR assay. TCRdb stores this immuneACCESS table with in-frame sequences only. Part of the clones is absent; in the studies checked, under half of the shortfall reflects unresolved V genes, and no reason is known for the rest. In this sample the table shows over 120,000 clones, 80% to 95% of which occur a single time. Approximately 3.2% of the sample lies in the top ten. Sequencing was carried out using blood. These receptors all come from a man aged 25-45 years in good health.

The chain employs TRBV12-3 or TRBV12-4 and TRBJ2-7; D is uncertain. The CDR3 is made up of 12 amino acids. Trimming pared 2 bases from V and 6 bases from J, leaving 8 bases between. In nucleotides, the CDR3 is TGTGCCAGCAGTTTACTGGGCTCCGAGCAGTACTTC. Protein sequence: CASSLLGSEQYF.

This chain uses TRBV7-8 with TRBJ2-7; 11 nucleotides match TRBD1. In germline, CDR1 is SGHVS, CDR2 FQNEAQ. J was trimmed by 4 bases and V by 4 bases; bases with no gene match: 3. The CDR3 totals 14 residues. The CDR3 reads CASSYRDRGYEQYF. CDR3 coding DNA: TGTGCCAGCAGCTACCGGGACAGGGGGTACGAGCAGTACTTC.

V gene TRBV4-1 combines with J gene TRBJ1-2; possible D gene TRBD1, 5 bases. V lost 0 bases to trimming and J lost 5 bases, with 10 bases between them. Germline CDR1 is MGHRA and CDR2 is YSYEKL. This CDR3 has 14 residues. CDR3 nucleotides: TGCGCCAGCAGCCAAGAGCCAGGGCCATATGGCTACACCTTC. This gives the protein CASSQEPGPYGYTF.

V and J are TRBV9 and TRBJ1-2; 7 bases fit TRBD1. The CDR3 consists of 13 residues. CDR1 and CDR2 from the germline V gene are SGDLS and YYNGEE. With 3 bases clipped from V and 2 bases from J, the junction kept 1 base outside the gene matches. This CDR3 is CASSGDRNYGYTF. As DNA, the CDR3 is TGTGCCAGCAGCGGGGACAGAAACTATGGCTACACCTTC.

This rearrangement joins TRBV12-3 or TRBV12-4 to TRBJ2-2; tentatively, D is TRBD1 (7 bases). V was cut by 6 bases and J by 6 bases, with 11 bases left in between. The CDR3 contains 13 residues. For the CDR3, the DNA is TGTGCCAGCAGCCCCAGGGGGGCCGGGGAGCTGTTTTTT. Translated, it gives CASSPRGAGELFF.

The gene calls are TRBV24-1 and TRBJ2-2, with 10 bases matching TRBD2. Unmatched junction bases numbered 9, after V lost 0 bases and J lost 0 bases. CDR3 length equals 20 residues. Germline V gene data show CDR1 as KGHDR and CDR2 as SFDVKD. CDR3 in DNA: TGTGCCACCAGTGATTTGAGGACGGCTAGCGGGAGCCCGAACACCGGGGAGCTGTTTTTT. Residues: CATSDLRTASGSPNTGELFF.

The chain carries TRBV21-1 and TRBJ1-1; the tabulated D call, TRBD1, remains unverified against the DNA. TRBV21-1 constitutes a pseudogene. There are 16 residues in the CDR3. The CDR3 bases are TGTGCCAGCATCTCTGGTGCTGTCAACATGAACACTGAAGCTTTCTTT. It specifies CASISGAVNMNTEAFF.

As concerns this clone: Other DNA sequences within the sample encode an identical CDR3. The gene calls are TRBV11-2 and TRBJ1-1; D might be TRBD1 (6 bases). CDR3 size: 14 residues. Germline V gives CDR1 SGHAT, CDR2 FQNNGV. V lost 1 base to trimming and J lost 4 bases, with 10 bases between them. CDR3 nucleotides: TGTGCCAGCAGCTTAGTCAGAGGGGGCACTGAAGCTTTCTTT. Protein product: CASSLVRGGTEAFF.

J is TRBJ1-1 and V is TRBV9; perhaps TRBD1 as D (5 bases). Germline values: CDR1 SGDLS, CDR2 YYNGEE. This CDR3 has 14 residues. The V gene lost 4 bases and the J gene lost 1 base, with 11 bases spanning the gap. CDR3 in amino acids: CASSRGGGNTEAFF. The CDR3 DNA reads TGTGCCAGCAGCCGTGGGGGAGGGAACACTGAAGCTTTCTTT.

CDR3 sequence: CASSVGGGSTEAFF. DNA for the CDR3: TGTGCCAGCAGCGTAGGTGGAGGGAGCACTGAAGCTTTCTTT. The chain recombines TRBV9 with TRBJ1-1, with D unresolved. The CDR3 spans 14 residues. The V and J ends lost 0 bases and 4 bases respectively, with 10 bases between them. Germline V gives CDR1 SGDLS, CDR2 YYNGEE.

The rearrangement links TRBV30 to TRBJ2-7; the match to TRBD1 covers 8 bases. Germline values: CDR1 GTSNPN, CDR2 SVGIG (reference sequence). V lost 3 bases, J lost 5 bases, and 12 bases stayed unmatched. CDR3 size: 15 residues. For the CDR3, the DNA is TGTGCCTGGAGCAGTGGACAGGGAGAGGGGGACGAGCAGTACTTC. It encodes CAWSSGQGEGDEQYF.

The V call is TRBV7-3, the J call TRBJ2-3; TRBD2 matches at 8 bases. The CDR3 length is 15 residues. Trimming at V came to 2 bases and at J to 2 bases, leaving 3 bases not matched to a gene. Looked up from germline, CDR1 is SGHTA and CDR2 is FQGTGA. In DNA, the CDR3 is TGTGCCAGCAGCTTAGGCGGGGGGTACACAGATACGCAGTATTTT. It is translated as CASSLGGGYTDTQYF.

The rearrangement links TRBV5-8 to TRBJ1-6; weak D call: TRBD1 (5 bases). CDR1 is SGHTS, CDR2 YDEGEE, per germline. The CDR3 totals 14 residues. The V and J ends lost 5 bases and 8 bases respectively, with 14 bases between them. CDR3 sequence: CASRAGTDDSPLHF. In DNA form, the CDR3 reads TGTGCCAGCAGGGCCGGGACGGACGATTCACCCCTCCACTTT.

J is TRBJ1-1 and V is TRBV27; a weak D match, TRBD1 (6 bases). The CDR3 extends over 14 amino acids. V was cut by 0 bases and J by 4 bases, with 9 bases left in between. Germline V gene sequence: CDR1 MNHEY, CDR2 SMNVEV (reference sequence). Here the CDR3 reads CASSLSGGPTEAFF. DNA of the CDR3: TGTGCCAGCAGTTTATCGGGGGGGCCCACTGAAGCTTTCTTT.

This clone was recorded once. This chain uses TRBV6-1 with TRBJ1-2; D is unresolved. Trimming stripped 1 base from V and 8 bases from J, with 8 bases between. CDR1 is MNHNS and CDR2 is SASEGT in the germline V gene. The CDR3 has 12 amino acids. The CDR3 region has the DNA TGTGCCAGCAGTGAAGGCGGGCTCGGCTACACCTTC. Its translation is CASSEGGLGYTF.

The genes are TRBV6-5 and TRBJ1-6; D remains ambiguous. From germline, CDR1 is MNHEY and CDR2 SVGAGI. V was clipped by 1 base and J by 4 bases, with 11 bases between them. CDR3 length: 16 residues. CDR3 DNA sequence: TGTGCCAGCAGTTACTATTCAAGGCGGTATAATTCACCCCTCCACTTT. Amino acid sequence: CASSYYSRRYNSPLHF.

The chain uses TRBV25-1 and TRBJ1-6; a weak D match, TRBD1 (5 bases). Trimming left V 1 base short and J 10 bases short, with 14 bases between. The CDR3 spans 15 residues. Germline loops: CDR1 MGHDK, CDR2 SYGVNS. CDR3 sequence (DNA): TGTGCCAGCAGTGAATCGGACAAGCTAAAGTCACCCCTCCACTTT. It yields the protein CASSESDKLKSPLHF.

V gene TRBV10-3 combines with J gene TRBJ2-7; TRBD2 agrees at 8 bases. The junction had 5 bases not matched to a gene; V was cut back by 4 bases and J by 9 bases. CDR3 length: 12 residues. In germline, CDR1 is ENHRY, CDR2 SYGVKD. CDR3 amino acids: CAISGLARGQYF. The CDR3 nucleotides are TGTGCCATCAGTGGACTAGCGAGGGGGCAGTACTTC.

The genes are TRBV10-1 and TRBJ2-7; 7 bases are shared with TRBD1. The CDR3 consists of 13 residues. Germline-derived CDR1 and CDR2 are WNHNN and SYGVQD (reference sequence). V lost 8 bases to trimming and J lost 4 bases; unmatched junction nucleotides: 8. CDR3 bases: TGCGCCAGCCAAACAGGGGACGGGTACGAGCAGTACTTC. It specifies CASQTGDGYEQYF.

This chain connects TRBV19 to TRBJ2-2; D is perhaps TRBD1 (7 bases). Germline CDR1 is LNHDA and CDR2 is SQIVND (reference sequence). The CDR3 spans 16 residues. Trimming removed 6 bases from V and 7 bases from J, with 21 bases in between. CDR3 nucleotides: TGTGCCAGTAGCCAGGGGGTAGGGGGGCCGGGCGGGGAGCTGTTTTTT. Its translation: CASSQGVGGPGGELFF.

The chain couples TRBV3-1 (or the pseudogene TRBV3-2) to TRBJ2-7, with 11 bases matching TRBD2. V lost 5 bases, J lost 4 bases, and 4 bases stayed unmatched. The CDR3 has 14 amino acids. Germline assignment: CDR1 LGHDT and CDR2 YNNKEL (reference sequence). The CDR3 nucleotides read TGTGCCAGCAGCTCCACTAGCGGGGGATACGAGCAGTACTTC. This gives the protein CASSSTSGGYEQYF.

This clone appeared once. The chain employs TRBV27 and TRBJ2-1; 9 bases agree with TRBD2. V lost 3 bases and J lost 3; bases outside the gene matches: 3. Germline V gene lookup returns CDR1 MNHEY and CDR2 SMNVEV (reference sequence). There are 15 residues in the CDR3. CDR3 DNA: TGTGCCAGCAGTTTGGGACTAGCTGGCTACAATGAGCAGTTCTTC. It is translated as CASSLGLAGYNEQFF.

The count of this clone is one. The chain has TRBV10-3 and TRBJ1-1; weak D call: TRBD1 (6 bases). This CDR3 comprises 12 residues. In germline, CDR1 is ENHRY, CDR2 SYGVKD. V lost 10 bases and J 2 bases, leaving 11 bases between the germline ends. CDR3 sequence: CATRTANTEAFF. The CDR3 DNA follows: TGTGCCACGCGGACAGCTAACACTGAAGCTTTCTTT.

The genes are TRBV29-1 and TRBJ2-2, with D perhaps matching TRBD1 or TRBD2 (5 bases each). The CDR3 contains 15 residues. V dropped 3 bases and J dropped 5 bases, with 16 bases sitting between them. Germline V gene sequence: CDR1 SQVTM, CDR2 ANQGSEA. CDR3 in amino acids: CSVDGTGAPTGELFF. CDR3 sequence (DNA): TGCAGCGTTGATGGAACCGGGGCACCAACCGGGGAGCTGTTTTTT.